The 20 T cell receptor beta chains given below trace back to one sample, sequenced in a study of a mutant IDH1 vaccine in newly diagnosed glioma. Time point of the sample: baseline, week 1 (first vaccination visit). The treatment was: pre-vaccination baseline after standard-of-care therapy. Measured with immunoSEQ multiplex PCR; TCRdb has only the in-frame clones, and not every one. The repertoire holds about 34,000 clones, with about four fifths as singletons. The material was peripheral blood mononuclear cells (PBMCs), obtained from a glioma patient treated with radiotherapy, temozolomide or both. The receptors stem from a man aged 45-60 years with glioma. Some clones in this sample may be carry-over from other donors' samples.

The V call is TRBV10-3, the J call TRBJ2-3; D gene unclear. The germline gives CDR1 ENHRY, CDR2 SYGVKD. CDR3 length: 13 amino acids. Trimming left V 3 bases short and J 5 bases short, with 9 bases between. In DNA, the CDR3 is TGTGCCATCAGTGACTATGATCGAGATACGCAGTATTTT. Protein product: CAISDYDRDTQYF.

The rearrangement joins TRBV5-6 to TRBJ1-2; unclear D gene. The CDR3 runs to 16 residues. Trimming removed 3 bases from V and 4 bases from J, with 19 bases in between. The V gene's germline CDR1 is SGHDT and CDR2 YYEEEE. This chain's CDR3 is CASSSTGSIGLYGYTF. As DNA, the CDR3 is TGTGCCAGCAGCTCAACGGGGTCCATCGGTCTCTATGGCTACACCTTC. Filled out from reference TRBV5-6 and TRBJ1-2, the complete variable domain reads DAGVTQSPTHLIKTRGQQVTLRCSPKSGHDTVSWYQQALGQGPQFIFQYYEEEERQRGNFPDRFSGHQFPNYSSELNVNALLLGDSALYLCASSSTGSIGLYGYTFGSGTRLTVV.

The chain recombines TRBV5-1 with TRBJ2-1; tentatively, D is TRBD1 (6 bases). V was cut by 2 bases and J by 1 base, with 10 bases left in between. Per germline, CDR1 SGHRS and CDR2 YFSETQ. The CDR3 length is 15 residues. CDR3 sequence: CASSFGTTSYNEQFF. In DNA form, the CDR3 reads TGCGCCAGCAGCTTTGGGACAACATCCTACAATGAGCAGTTCTTC.

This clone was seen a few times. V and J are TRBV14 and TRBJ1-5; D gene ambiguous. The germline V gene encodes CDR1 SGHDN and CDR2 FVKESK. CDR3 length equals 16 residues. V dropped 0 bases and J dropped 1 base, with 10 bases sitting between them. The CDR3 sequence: CASSQERQDSNQPQHF. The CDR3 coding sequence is TGTGCCAGCAGCCAAGAGAGGCAGGACAGCAATCAGCCCCAGCATTTT. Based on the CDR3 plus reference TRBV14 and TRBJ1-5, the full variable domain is EAGVTQFPSHSVIEKGQTVTLRCDPISGHDNLYWYRRVMGKEIKFLLHFVKESKQDESGMPNNRFLAERTGGTYSTLKVQPAELEDSGVYFCASSQERQDSNQPQHFGDGTRLSIL.

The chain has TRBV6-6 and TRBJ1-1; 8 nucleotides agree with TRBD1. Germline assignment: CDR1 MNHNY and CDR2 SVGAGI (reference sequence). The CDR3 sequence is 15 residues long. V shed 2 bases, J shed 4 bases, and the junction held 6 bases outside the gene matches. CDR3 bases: TGTGCCAGCAGTTACCCCGCAGGGGGCATCACTGAAGCTTTCTTT. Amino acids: CASSYPAGGITEAFF.

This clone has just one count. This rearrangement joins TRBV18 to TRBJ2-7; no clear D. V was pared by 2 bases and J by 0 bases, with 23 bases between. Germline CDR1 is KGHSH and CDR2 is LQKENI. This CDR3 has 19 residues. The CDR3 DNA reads TGTGCCAGCTCACCAGTTAGAGTGGCCCAGTTTTATAGCTCCTACGAGCAGTACTTC. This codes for CASSPVRVAQFYSSYEQYF.

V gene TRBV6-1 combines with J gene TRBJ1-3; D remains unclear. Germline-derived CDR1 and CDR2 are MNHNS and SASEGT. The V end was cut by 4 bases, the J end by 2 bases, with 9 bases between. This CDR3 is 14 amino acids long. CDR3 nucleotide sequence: TGTGCCAGCAGTGGCACTGGGCCTGGAAACACCATATATTTT. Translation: CASSGTGPGNTIYF.

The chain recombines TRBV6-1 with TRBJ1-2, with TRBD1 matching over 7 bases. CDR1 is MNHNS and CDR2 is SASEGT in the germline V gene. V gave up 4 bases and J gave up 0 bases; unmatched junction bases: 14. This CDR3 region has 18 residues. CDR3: CASSGTNRGQRPNYGYTF. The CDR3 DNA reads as TGTGCCAGCAGTGGTACTAACAGGGGCCAGCGACCTAACTATGGCTACACCTTC.

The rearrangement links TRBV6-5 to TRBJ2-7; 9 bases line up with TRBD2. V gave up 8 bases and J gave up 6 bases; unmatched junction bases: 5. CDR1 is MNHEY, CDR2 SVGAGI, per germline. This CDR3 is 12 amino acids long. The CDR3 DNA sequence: TGTGCCAGCGGGACTAGCCCGGCCGAGCAGTACTTC. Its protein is CASGTSPAEQYF.

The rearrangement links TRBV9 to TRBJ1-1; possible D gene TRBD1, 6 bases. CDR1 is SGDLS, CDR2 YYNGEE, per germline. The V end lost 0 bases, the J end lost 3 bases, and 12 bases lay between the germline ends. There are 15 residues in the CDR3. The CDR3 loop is CASSVASGVDTEAFF. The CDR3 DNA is TGTGCCAGCAGCGTAGCTTCAGGGGTGGACACTGAAGCTTTCTTT.

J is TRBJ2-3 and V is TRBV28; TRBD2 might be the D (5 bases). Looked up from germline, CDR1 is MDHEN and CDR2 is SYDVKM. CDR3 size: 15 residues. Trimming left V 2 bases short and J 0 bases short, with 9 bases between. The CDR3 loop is CASSLGRASTDTQYF. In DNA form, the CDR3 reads TGTGCCAGCAGTTTAGGGCGGGCAAGCACAGATACGCAGTATTTT.

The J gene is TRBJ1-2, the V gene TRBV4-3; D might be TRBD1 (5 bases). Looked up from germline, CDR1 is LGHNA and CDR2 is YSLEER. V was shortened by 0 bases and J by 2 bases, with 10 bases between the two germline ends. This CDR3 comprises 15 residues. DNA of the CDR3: TGCGCCAGCAGCCAAGACCCCTCAGGGAACTATGGCTACACCTTC. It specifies CASSQDPSGNYGYTF.

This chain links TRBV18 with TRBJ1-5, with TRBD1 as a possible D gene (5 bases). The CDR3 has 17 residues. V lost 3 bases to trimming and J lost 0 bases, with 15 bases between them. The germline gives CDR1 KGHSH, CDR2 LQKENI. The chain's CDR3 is CASSPEPQGYSNQPQHF. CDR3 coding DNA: TGTGCCAGCTCACCCGAACCCCAGGGATATAGCAATCAGCCCCAGCATTTT. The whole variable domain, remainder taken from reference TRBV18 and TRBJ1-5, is NAGVMQNPRHLVRRRGQEARLRCSPMKGHSHVYWYRQLPEEGLKFMVYLQKENIIDESGMPKERFSAEFPKEGPSILRIQQVVRGDSAAYFCASSPEPQGYSNQPQHFGDGTRLSIL.

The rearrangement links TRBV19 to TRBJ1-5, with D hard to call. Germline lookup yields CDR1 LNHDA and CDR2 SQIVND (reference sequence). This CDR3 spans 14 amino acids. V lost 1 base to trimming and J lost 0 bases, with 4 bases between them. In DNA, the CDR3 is TGTGCCAGTAGTATAGGACTTAGCAATCAGCCCCAGCATTTT. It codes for CASSIGLSNQPQHF.

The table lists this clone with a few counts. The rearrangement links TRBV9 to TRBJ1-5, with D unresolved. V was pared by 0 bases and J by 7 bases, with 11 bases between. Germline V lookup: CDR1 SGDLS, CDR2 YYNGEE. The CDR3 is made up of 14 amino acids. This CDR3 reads CASSVGPELQPQHF. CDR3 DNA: TGTGCCAGCAGCGTAGGCCCGGAACTACAGCCCCAGCATTTT.

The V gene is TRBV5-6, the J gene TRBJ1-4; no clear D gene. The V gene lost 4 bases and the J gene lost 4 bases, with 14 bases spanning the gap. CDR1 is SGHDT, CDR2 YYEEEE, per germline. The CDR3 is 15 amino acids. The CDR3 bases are TGTGCCAGCAGCCCCCAGAGTGCCCTTAATGAAAAACTGTTTTTT. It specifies CASSPQSALNEKLFF. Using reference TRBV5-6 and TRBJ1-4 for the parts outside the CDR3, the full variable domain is DAGVTQSPTHLIKTRGQQVTLRCSPKSGHDTVSWYQQALGQGPQFIFQYYEEEERQRGNFPDRFSGHQFPNYSSELNVNALLLGDSALYLCASSPQSALNEKLFFGSGTQLSVL.

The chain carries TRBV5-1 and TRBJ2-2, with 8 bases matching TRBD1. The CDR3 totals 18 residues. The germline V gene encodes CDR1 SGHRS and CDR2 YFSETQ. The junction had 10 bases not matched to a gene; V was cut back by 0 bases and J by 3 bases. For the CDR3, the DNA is TGCGCCAGCAGCTTGGAGCAGGGGGCATCGGCCTACACCGGGGAGCTGTTTTTT. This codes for CASSLEQGASAYTGELFF.

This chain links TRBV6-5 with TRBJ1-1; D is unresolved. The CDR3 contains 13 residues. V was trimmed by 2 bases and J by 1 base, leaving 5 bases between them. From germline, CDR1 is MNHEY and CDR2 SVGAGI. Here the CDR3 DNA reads TGTGCCAGCAGTTACGAGGGGAACACTGAAGCTTTCTTT. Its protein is CASSYEGNTEAFF.

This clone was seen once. CDR3 in amino acids: CASSNGYEQYF. As DNA, the CDR3 is TGTGCCAGTAGTAACGGCTACGAGCAGTACTTC. The genes are TRBV19 and TRBJ2-7, with unresolved D. V was clipped by 4 bases and J by 3 bases, with 4 bases between them. Germline V gene lookup returns CDR1 LNHDA and CDR2 SQIVND (reference sequence). The CDR3 extends over 11 amino acids.

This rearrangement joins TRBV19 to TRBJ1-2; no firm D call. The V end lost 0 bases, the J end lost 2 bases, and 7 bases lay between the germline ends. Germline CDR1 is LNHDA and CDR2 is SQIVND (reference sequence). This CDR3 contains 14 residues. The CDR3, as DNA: TGTGCCAGTAGTATAGAAGCCGGCAACTATGGCTACACCTTC. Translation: CASSIEAGNYGYTF.